This T cell receptor beta chain was obtained from a study of beta chain features in type 1 diabetes. Overall study: Across the samples, roughly 98,000,000 sorted cells were examined in total.

Germline trimming cut 6 bases from V and 2 bases from J; bases unmatched to any gene: 7. The CDR3 runs to 16 residues. From germline, CDR1 is MDHEN and CDR2 SYDVKM. As concerns this clone: Its antigen is as yet unknown.

Findings and limits, study-wide: Insertions at VDJ junctions were less frequent in type 1 diabetes patients. These patients also deleted more nucleotides at the same junctions.

The authors reverse transcribed all of the isolated RNA, so sequencing captured expressed TCRB transcripts. TCRdb's table, derived via immunoSEQ multiplex PCR, lists solely in-frame clones and lacks some. This sample has 300,000 to 350,000 clones, with less than 9.5% found just once. V gene TRBV28 combines with J gene TRBJ1-5; 10 nucleotides agree with TRBD1. Sequences were obtained from central memory CD4+ T cells from blood. This receptor was taken from a woman aged 18-30 years in good health. The CDR3 sequence is CASRSGGQGGNQPQHF. The CDR3 nucleotides read TGTGCCAGCAGAAGCGGAGGACAGGGGGGCAATCAGCCCCAGCATTTT. The entire variable domain, with the rest obtained from reference TRBV28 and TRBJ1-5, is as follows: DVKVTQSSRYLVKRTGEKVFLECVQDMDHENMFWYRQDPGLGLRLIYFSYDVKMKEKGDIPEGYSVSREKKERFSLILESASTNQTSMYLCASRSGGQGGNQPQHFGDGTRLSIL.